This TCR beta chain was captured by sequencing in a study of T cell changes during pregnancy in multiple sclerosis. Trimming shortened V by 2 bases and J by 1 base, and 5 bases separated the two germline ends. The V gene's germline CDR1 is MNHEY and CDR2 SMNVEV (reference sequence). CDR3 length: 13 residues. TCRdb's copy holds only in-frame clones and misses some; the assay was immunoSEQ multiplex PCR. The table has 45,000 to 50,000 clones, approximately 91% seen once. The J gene is TRBJ1-2, the V gene TRBV27, with unresolved D. The source is a female donor with multiple sclerosis, enrolled in a pregnancy study. This material consisted of CD8+ T cells from peripheral blood mononuclear cells, taken after pregnancy. Here the CDR3 DNA reads TGTGCCAGCAGTTTAGCGGGTAACTATGGCTACACCTTC. It encodes CASSLAGNYGYTF.